This record covers a single T cell receptor (beta chain). Some clones are missing from TCRdb's copy, which holds only in-frame ones; the method was immunoSEQ multiplex PCR. There are about 49,000 clones in the sample; approximately 79% occur only once, and around 2.5% lies in the top ten. The sample belongs to a study of OX40 agonist ivuxolimab in advanced cancers. The V and J ends lost 3 bases and 10 bases, in that order; junction bases with no gene match: 2. The germline CDR1 and CDR2 sequences are LNHDA and SQIVND (reference sequence). The length of the CDR3 is 14 residues. J is TRBJ1-6 and V is TRBV19, with TRBD1 matching 11 bases. This TCR was recovered from an adult with an advanced solid tumor such as melanoma, head and neck, liver or kidney cancer. The source material was CD4+ or CD8+ T cells sorted from blood, sampled in a trial of the OX40 agonist ivuxolimab. The chain's CDR3 is CASSIGTGGSPLHF. CDR3 DNA: TGTGCCAGTAGTATTGGGACAGGGGGATCACCCCTCCACTTT.